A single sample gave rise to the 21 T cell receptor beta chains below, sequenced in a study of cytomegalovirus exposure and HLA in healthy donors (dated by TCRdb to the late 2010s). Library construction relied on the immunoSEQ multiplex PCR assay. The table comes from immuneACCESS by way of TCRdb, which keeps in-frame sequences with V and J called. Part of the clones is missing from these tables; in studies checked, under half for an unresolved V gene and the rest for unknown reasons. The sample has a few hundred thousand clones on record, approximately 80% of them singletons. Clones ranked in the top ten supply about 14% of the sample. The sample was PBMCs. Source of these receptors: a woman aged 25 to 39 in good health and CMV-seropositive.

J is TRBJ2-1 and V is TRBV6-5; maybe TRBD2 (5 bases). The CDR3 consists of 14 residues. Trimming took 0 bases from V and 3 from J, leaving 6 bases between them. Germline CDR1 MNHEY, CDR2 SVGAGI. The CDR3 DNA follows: TGTGCCAGCAGTTACTCCGGAGGCTACAATGAGCAGTTCTTC. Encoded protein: CASSYSGGYNEQFF.

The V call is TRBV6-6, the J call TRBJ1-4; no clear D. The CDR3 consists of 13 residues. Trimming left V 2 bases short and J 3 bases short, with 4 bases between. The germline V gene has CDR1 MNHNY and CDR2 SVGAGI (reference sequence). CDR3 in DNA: TGTGCCAGCAGTTACAGGTCTAATGAAAAACTGTTTTTT. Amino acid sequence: CASSYRSNEKLFF.

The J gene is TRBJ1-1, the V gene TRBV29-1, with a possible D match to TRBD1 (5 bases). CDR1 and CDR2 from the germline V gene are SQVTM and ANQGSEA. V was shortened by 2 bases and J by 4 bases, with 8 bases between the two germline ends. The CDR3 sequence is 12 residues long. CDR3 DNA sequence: TGCAGCGTTGAATCAGGGAGCACTGAAGCTTTCTTT. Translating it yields CSVESGSTEAFF.

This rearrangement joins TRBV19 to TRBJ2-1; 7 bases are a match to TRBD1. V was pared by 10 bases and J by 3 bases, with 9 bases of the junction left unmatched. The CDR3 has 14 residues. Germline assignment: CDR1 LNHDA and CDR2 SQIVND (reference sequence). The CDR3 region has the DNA TGTGCCACATGGACAGGTCTCGACTACAATGAGCAGTTCTTC. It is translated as CATWTGLDYNEQFF. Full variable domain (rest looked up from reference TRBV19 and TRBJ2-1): DGGITQSPKYLFRKEGQNVTLSCEQNLNHDAMYWYRQDPGQGLRLIYYSQIVNDFQKGDIAEGYSVSREKKESFPLTVTSAQKNPTAFYLCATWTGLDYNEQFFGPGTRLTVL.

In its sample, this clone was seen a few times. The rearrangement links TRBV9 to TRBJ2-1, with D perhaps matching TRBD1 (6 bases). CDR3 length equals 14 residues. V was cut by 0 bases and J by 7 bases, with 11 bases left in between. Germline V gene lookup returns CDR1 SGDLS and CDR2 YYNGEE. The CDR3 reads CASSVAEQGNEQFF. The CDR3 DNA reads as TGTGCCAGCAGCGTAGCGGAACAGGGTAATGAGCAGTTCTTC.

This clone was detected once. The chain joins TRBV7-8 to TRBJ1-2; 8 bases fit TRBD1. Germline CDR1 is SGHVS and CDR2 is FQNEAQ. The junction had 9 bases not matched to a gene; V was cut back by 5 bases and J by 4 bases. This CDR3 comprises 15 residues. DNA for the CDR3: TGTGCCAGCAGCACACGTCGGACAGGGTCCTATGGCTACACCTTC. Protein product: CASSTRRTGSYGYTF. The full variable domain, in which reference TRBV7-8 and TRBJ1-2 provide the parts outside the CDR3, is GAGVSQSPRYKVAKRGQDVALRCDPISGHVSLFWYQQALGQGPEFLTYFQNEAQLDKSGLPSDRFFAERPEGSVSTLKIQRTQQEDSAVYLCASSTRRTGSYGYTFGSGTRLTVV.

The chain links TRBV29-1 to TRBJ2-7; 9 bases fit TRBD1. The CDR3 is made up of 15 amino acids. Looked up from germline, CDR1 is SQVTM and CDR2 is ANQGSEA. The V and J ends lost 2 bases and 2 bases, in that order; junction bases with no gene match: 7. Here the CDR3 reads CSVESPGQGTYEQYF. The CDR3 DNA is TGCAGCGTTGAAAGTCCGGGACAGGGAACCTACGAGCAGTACTTC.

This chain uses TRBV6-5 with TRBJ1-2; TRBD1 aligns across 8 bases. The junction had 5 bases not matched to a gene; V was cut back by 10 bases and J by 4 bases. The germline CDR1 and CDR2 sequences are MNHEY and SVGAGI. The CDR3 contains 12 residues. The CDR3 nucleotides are TGTGCCACGTACACAGGGGGCTATGGCTACACCTTC. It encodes CATYTGGYGYTF.

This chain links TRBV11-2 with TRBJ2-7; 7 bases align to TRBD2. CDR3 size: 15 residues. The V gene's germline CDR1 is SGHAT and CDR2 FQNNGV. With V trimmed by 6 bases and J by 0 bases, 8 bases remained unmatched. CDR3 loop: CASRTVRESSYEQYF. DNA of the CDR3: TGTGCCAGCAGGACCGTGCGGGAGAGCTCCTACGAGCAGTACTTC. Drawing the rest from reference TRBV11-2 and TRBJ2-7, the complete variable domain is EAGVAQSPRYKIIEKRQSVAFWCNPISGHATLYWYQQILGQGPKLLIQFQNNGVVDDSQLPKDRFSAERLKGVDSTLKIQPAKLEDSAVYLCASRTVRESSYEQYFGPGTRLTVT.

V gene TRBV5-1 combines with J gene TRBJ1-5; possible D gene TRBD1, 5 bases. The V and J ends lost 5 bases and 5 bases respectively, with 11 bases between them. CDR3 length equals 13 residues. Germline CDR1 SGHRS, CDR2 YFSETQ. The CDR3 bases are TGCGCCAGCAGTTGGCAGGGCGATCAGCCCCAGCATTTT. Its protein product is CASSWQGDQPQHF.

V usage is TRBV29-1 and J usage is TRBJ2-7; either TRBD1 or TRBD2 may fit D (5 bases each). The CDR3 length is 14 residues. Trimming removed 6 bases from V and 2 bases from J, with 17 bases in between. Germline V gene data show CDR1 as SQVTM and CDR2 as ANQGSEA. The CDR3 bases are TGCAGCGTAATCTACCGGGACGACCCCTACGAGCAGTACTTC. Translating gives CSVIYRDDPYEQYF.

The chain's CDR3 is CASSLWRETQQFF. The CDR3, as DNA: TGTGCCAGCAGCTTATGGCGGGAGACCCAGCAGTTCTTC. The chain recombines TRBV7-3 with TRBJ2-1; 7 nucleotides match TRBD2. Germline CDR1 and CDR2: SGHTA and FQGTGA. The CDR3 runs to 13 residues. The V gene end was trimmed by 2 bases and the J gene end by 11 bases; junction bases not matched to a gene: 6.

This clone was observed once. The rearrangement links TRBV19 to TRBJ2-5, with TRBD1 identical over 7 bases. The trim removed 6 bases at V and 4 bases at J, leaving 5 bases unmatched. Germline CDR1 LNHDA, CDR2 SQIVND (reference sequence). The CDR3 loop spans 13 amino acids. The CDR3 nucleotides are TGTGCCAGTAGATCCCGGGACAGAGAGACCCAGTACTTC. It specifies CASRSRDRETQYF.

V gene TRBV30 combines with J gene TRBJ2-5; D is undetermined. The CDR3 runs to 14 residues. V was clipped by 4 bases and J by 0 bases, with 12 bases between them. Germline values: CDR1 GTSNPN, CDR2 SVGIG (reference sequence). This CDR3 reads CAWNDGRNQETQYF. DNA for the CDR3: TGTGCCTGGAACGACGGGCGTAACCAAGAGACCCAGTACTTC.

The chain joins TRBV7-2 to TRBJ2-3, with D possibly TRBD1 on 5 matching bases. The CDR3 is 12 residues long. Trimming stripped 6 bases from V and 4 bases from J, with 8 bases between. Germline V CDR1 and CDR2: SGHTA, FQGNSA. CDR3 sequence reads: CASSRQSDTQYF. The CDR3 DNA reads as TGTGCCAGCAGTAGACAGTCAGATACGCAGTATTTT.

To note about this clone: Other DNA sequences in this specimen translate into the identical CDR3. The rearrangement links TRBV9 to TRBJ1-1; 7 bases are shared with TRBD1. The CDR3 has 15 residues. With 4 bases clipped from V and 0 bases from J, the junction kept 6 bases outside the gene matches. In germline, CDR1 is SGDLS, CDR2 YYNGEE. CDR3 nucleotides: TGTGCCAGCAGCCCTCGACAGGGAATGAACACTGAAGCTTTCTTT. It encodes CASSPRQGMNTEAFF. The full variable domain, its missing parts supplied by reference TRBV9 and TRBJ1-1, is DSGVTQTPKHLITATGQRVTLRCSPRSGDLSVYWYQQSLDQGLQFLIQYYNGEERAKGNILERFSAQQFPDLHSELNLSSLELGDSALYFCASSPRQGMNTEAFFGQGTRLTVV.

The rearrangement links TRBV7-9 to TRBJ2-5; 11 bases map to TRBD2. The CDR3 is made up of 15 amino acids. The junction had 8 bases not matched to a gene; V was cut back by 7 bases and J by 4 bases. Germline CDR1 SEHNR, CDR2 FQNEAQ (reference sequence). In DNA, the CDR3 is TGTGCCAGCACAGTAGGACTAGCGGGTACAGAGACCCAGTACTTC. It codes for CASTVGLAGTETQYF.

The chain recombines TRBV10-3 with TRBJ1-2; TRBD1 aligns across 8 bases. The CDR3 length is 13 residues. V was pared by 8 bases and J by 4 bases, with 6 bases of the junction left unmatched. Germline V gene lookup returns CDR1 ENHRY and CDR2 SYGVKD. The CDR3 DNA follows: TGTGCCATCTCGACAGGGGTAAGCTATGGCTACACCTTC. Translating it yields CAISTGVSYGYTF.

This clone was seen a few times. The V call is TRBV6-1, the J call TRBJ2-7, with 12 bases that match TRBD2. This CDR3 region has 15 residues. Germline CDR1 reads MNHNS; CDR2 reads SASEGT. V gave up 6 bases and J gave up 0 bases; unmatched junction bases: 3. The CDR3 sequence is CASSLTSGSSYEQYF. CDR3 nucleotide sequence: TGTGCCAGCAGCTTGACTAGCGGGAGCTCCTACGAGCAGTACTTC.

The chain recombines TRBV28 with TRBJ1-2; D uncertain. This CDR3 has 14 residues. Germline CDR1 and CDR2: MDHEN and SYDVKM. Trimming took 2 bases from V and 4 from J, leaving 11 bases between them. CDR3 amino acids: CASSLPTVSYGYTF. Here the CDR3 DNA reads TGTGCCAGCAGTTTACCCACAGTAAGCTATGGCTACACCTTC.

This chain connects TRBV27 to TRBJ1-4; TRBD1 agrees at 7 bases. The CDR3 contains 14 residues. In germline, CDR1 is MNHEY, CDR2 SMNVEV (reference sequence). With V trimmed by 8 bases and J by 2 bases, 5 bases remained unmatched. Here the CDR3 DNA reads TGTGCCAGCCAAAAACAGGGGACTAATGAAAAACTGTTTTTT. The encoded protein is CASQKQGTNEKLFF.